The 9 T cell receptor beta chains below come from one sample, sequenced in a study of glioma-infiltrating T cells. The iRepertoire nested amplicon-rescue multiplex PCR amplified TCR alpha and beta CDR3s from RNA. Using its own MiXCR run on the multiplex PCR reads, TCRdb lists one record per CDR3 protein. Of roughly 350,000 distinct CDR3 sequences listed, less than 50% are singletons. Sequences were obtained from glioma tissue, nonneoplastic brain tissue, or PBMCs (not recorded which). All receptors derive from a human donor with low-grade glioma or glioblastoma, undergoing nonglioma brain surgery, or in good health (not recorded which).

The table lists this clonotype with a few counts. The DNA is omitted, as the CDR3 cannot be located on it reliably, and the CDR3 follows TCRdb's listing. CDR3 sequence reads: CISVPEDSGWDSNQPQHF. The V and J genes are TRBV7-5 and TRBJ1-5. TRBV7-5 corresponds to a pseudogene. With termini counted, the CDR3 has 18 amino acids.

In the case of this clonotype: Because it lacks the conserved phenylalanine or tryptophan at the end, this CDR3 is likely a read error. The gene calls are TRBV6-9 and TRBJ1-2; tentatively, D is TRBD1 (6 bases). V lost 4 bases, J lost 8 bases, and 11 bases lay in between. This CDR3 contains 12 residues. The germline V gene has CDR1 MNHGY and CDR2 SVAAGI. The CDR3 nucleotides are TGTGCCAGCAGTTTGAGGGGGAGAGGCTACACCTTG. This sequence encodes CASSLRGRGYTL.

V usage is TRBV12-3 or TRBV12-4 and J usage is TRBJ1-5, with D perhaps TRBD1 (5 bases). This CDR3 has 14 amino acids. Trimming removed 8 bases from V and 9 bases from J, with 20 bases in between. DNA for the CDR3: TGTGCCAGCGGCCTCACCATTACAGGCAGGCCCCAGCATTTT. Translating gives CASGLTITGRPQHF.

This clonotype was picked up many times. The CDR3 loop reads CASSLPVPYGYTF. The CDR3 DNA reads as TGTGCCAGCAGTTTACCAGTTCCCTATGGCTACACCTTC. The V and J genes are TRBV28 and TRBJ1-2; D is uncertain. V dropped 2 bases and J dropped 4 bases, with 8 bases sitting between them. Germline CDR1 is MDHEN and CDR2 is SYDVKM. The CDR3 is 13 residues long.

This clonotype was recorded once. With a much larger clone just one base away, this may be a read error. The V and J genes are TRBV25-1 and TRBJ2-1, with D maybe TRBD1 (6 bases). There are 16 residues in the CDR3. Germline V lookup: CDR1 MGHDK, CDR2 SYGVNS. Written as DNA, the CDR3 is TGTGCCAGCAGTGAAGATCAGGGGCTGAGGTACAGTGAGCAGTTCTTC. It specifies CASSEDQGLRYSEQFF.

CDR3 region: CSARDAGASYNSPLHF. The CDR3 nucleotides read TGCAGTGCTAGAGATGCAGGGGCCTCCTATAATTCACCCCTCCACTTT. The chain employs TRBV20-1 and TRBJ1-6; D is perhaps TRBD1 (6 bases). Trimming removed 0 bases from V and 0 bases from J, with 9 bases in between. Germline CDR1 is DFQATT and CDR2 is SNEGSKA (reference sequence). The CDR3 length is 16 residues.

The CDR3 here is CASSPLLSTDTQYF. CDR3 sequence (DNA): TGTGCCAGCAGCCCCCTTCTTAGCACAGATACGCAGTATTTT. The rearrangement joins TRBV7-2 to TRBJ2-3; D is unresolved. The V gene's germline CDR1 is SGHTA and CDR2 FQGNSA. This CDR3 spans 14 amino acids. The V end was cut by 5 bases, the J end by 0 bases, with 9 bases between.

This clonotype was counted between two and nine times. This chain links TRBV7-9 with TRBJ2-7, with a possible D match to TRBD1 (7 bases). Per germline, CDR1 SEHNR and CDR2 FQNEAQ (reference sequence). This CDR3 region has 15 residues. V lost 6 bases, J lost 2 bases, and 17 bases lay in between. CDR3 sequence (DNA): TGTGCCAGCAGGTCCCAGGGGGGAGACACCTACGAGCAGTACTTC. This gives the protein CASRSQGGDTYEQYF.

CDR3 sequence (DNA): TGTGCCAGCAGCCTAAGGGACAGGGCTCCGTACGAGCAGTACTTC. It specifies CASSLRDRAPYEQYF. The chain couples TRBV7-2 to TRBJ2-7; 9 bases agree with TRBD1. The CDR3 is made up of 15 amino acids. V lost 5 bases and J lost 4; bases outside the gene matches: 9. Germline lookup yields CDR1 SGHTA and CDR2 FQGNSA.